This T cell receptor (beta chain) originates from a study of T cell responses to AZD1222 COVID-19 vaccine. Deletions cut 1 base from V and 5 bases from J, with 5 bases between. The CDR3 sequence is 12 residues long. Germline V gives CDR1 SGHAT, CDR2 FQNNGV. A note on this clone: Antigen specificity is unknown.

Here immunoSEQ multiplex PCR was the method, and the copy in TCRdb shows in-frame clones only, minus some. Of approximately 45,000 clones in the sample, 85% to 90% are singletons; the top ten hold 1% to 1.3%. General study results and limits: Only after the peak T cell response were repertoires sampled. In the spike-specific TCR repertoire, nearly half reportedly target unmutated variant regions.

The starting material was peripheral blood, obtained 28 days after the second AZD1222 dose. The origin of this receptor is an adult who received the AZD1222 COVID-19 vaccine. The chain recombines TRBV11-2 with TRBJ2-5, with D unresolved. In DNA form, the CDR3 reads TGTGCCAGCAGCTTAGTAGCCGAGACCCAGTACTTC. It translates to CASSLVAETQYF.